This entry describes one T cell receptor (beta chain). The data stem from a study of blood T cell repertoires in COVID-19. Per the original methods: Reference gene primers were amplified, and this amplification served to estimate nucleated cell counts. Sequencing was performed with immunoSEQ multiplex PCR; in TCRdb, only in-frame clones are kept and a portion is missing. The V and J calls and clone size are taken from that table; D and trimming were inferred from the DNA. The table records approximately 150,000 clones, approximately 88% of them present only once. The CDR3 consists of 16 residues. Germline V gives CDR1 SGHRS, CDR2 YFSETQ. The V gene lost 0 bases and the J gene lost 0 bases, with 9 bases spanning the gap.

This receptor was obtained from a human donor in a cohort sampled during active COVID-19. The sequenced sample was peripheral blood. The gene calls are TRBV5-1 and TRBJ2-2; D not certain. The DNA of the CDR3 is TGCGCCAGCAGCTTGGCCACAGTTTCGAACACCGGGGAGCTGTTTTTT. Translating gives CASSLATVSNTGELFF.